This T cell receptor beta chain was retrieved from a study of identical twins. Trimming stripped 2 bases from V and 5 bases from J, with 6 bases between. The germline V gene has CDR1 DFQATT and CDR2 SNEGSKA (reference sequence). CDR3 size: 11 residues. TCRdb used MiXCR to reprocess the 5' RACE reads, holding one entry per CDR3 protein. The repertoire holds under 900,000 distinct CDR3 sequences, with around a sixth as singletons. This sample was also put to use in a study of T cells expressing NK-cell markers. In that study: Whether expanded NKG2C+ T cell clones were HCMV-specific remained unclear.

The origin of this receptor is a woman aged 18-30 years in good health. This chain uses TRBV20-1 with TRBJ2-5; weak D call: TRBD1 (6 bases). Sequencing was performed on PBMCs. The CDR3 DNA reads TGCAGTGCTAGACAGGGGGAGACCCAGTACTTC. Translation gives CSARQGETQYF.